Below, one T cell receptor (beta chain) is given with its context. The data derive from a study of shared T cell receptors in the human thymus. Method: immunoSEQ multiplex PCR; TCRdb's copy keeps in-frame clones and lacks some. This table holds some 640,000 clones, more than 70% found once. In germline, CDR1 is MGHRA, CDR2 YSYEKL. The CDR3 length is 14 residues. With V trimmed by 4 bases and J by 6 bases, 5 bases remained unmatched. This sample was shared with a second study, whose subject was human thymus T cells.

The sample consisted of thymocytes. The source is a boy younger than two with a congenital heart defect. The J gene is TRBJ1-5, the V gene TRBV4-1, with 8 bases lining up with TRBD1. For the CDR3, the DNA is TGCGCCAGCAGCCCAGGACAGGGTACTCAGCCCCAGCATTTT. Translated: CASSPGQGTQPQHF.